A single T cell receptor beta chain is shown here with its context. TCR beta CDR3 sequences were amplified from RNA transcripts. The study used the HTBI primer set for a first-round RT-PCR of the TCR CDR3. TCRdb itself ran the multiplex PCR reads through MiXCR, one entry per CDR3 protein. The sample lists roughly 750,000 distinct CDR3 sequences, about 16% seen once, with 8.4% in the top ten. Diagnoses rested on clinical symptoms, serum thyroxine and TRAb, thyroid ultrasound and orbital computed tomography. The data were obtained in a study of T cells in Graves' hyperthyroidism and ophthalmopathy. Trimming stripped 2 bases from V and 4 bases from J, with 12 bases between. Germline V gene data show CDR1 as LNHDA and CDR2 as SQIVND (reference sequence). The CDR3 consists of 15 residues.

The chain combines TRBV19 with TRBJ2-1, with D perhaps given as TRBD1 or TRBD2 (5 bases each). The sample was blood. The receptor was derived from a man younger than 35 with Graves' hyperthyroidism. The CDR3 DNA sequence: TGTGCCAGTAGTATAATGGGACGATTATACAATGAGCAGTTCTTC. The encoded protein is CASSIMGRLYNEQFF.